This TCR beta chain was sequenced for a study of T-cell memory formation after mild COVID-19. One entry per CDR3 protein results from TCRdb running MiXCR on the 5' RACE reads. Of roughly 100,000 distinct CDR3 sequences in the sample, 15% to 20% were seen once. The V and J ends lost 6 bases and 0 bases respectively, with 15 bases between them. Germline V gene sequence: CDR1 DFQATT, CDR2 SNEGSKA (reference sequence). The CDR3 sequence is 15 residues long. Only a few counts were recorded for this clonotype. This chain links TRBV20-1 with TRBJ2-1; TRBD2 is a possible D gene (6 bases). This clonotype was sampled from an adult woman who had mild COVID-19 (a few samples of this study predate the infection). Cell type and time point are not known. The sequenced material came from PBMCs or a T cell subset sorted from them (not recorded which). The CDR3 reads CSAVSSGSSYNEQFF. In DNA, the CDR3 is TGCAGTGCCGTAAGTAGCGGCAGCTCCTACAATGAGCAGTTCTTC.